This T cell receptor (beta chain) was profiled in a study of preoperative IRX-2 immunotherapy in early breast cancer. The treatment was: preoperative locoregional IRX-2 cytokine immunotherapy. Samples came from a phase Ib trial of preoperative locoregional IRX-2 cytokine immunotherapy. The sample holds one count of this clone. CDR1 is SEHNR and CDR2 is FQNEAQ in the germline V gene (reference sequence). This CDR3 has 14 amino acids. The junction had 4 bases not matched to a gene; V was cut back by 6 bases and J by 4 bases. Produced via immunoSEQ multiplex PCR; TCRdb's table is partial and in-frame only. Of fewer than 25,000 clones in the sample, roughly 89% are singletons; the top ten hold approximately 26%.

The source of this sequence is a human donor with breast cancer. The sequencing here drew on tumor tissue, taken after IRX-2 immunotherapy. The chain joins TRBV7-9 to TRBJ2-5; TRBD2 matches at 11 bases. The CDR3 nucleotides read TGTGCCAGCAGAGGTAGCGGGGGGGGAGAGACCCAGTACTTC. Translating gives CASRGSGGGETQYF.